Listed below are T cell receptor beta chains from one sample, sequenced in a study of T cell changes during pregnancy in multiple sclerosis. TCRdb's table, derived via immunoSEQ multiplex PCR, lists solely in-frame clones and lacks some. The sample includes 60,000 to 65,000 clones, over 85% seen only once; the top ten take roughly 1.5%. The sequenced sample was peripheral blood, obtained in the second trimester of pregnancy. These receptors were obtained from a female donor with multiple sclerosis, enrolled in a pregnancy study. Each CDR3 is given with its conserved first and last residue. Fields, in order: J gene, clone size, D gene, V gene, CDR3 protein, CDR3 DNA. The D gene is left open where the match is weak. Not every row has a clone size; where given, it reads once, few, many or a size class.

>TRBJ2-6|NA|NA|TRBV5-1
CASSSQSGANVLTF
TGCGCCAGCAGCTCCCAATCTGGGGCCAACGTCCTGACTTTC
>TRBJ1-2|NA|NA|TRBV6-1
CASSDRGGIYGYTF
TGTGCCAGCAGTGACCGCGGGGGGATCTATGGCTACACCTTC
>TRBJ1-1|NA|TRBD1|TRBV5-1
CASSYTTGGGTEAFF
TGCGCCAGCAGCTATACGACAGGGGGAGGGACTGAAGCTTTCTTT
>TRBJ1-5|NA|TRBD1|TRBV9
CASSVTGIWGQPQHF
TGTGCCAGCAGCGTGACAGGGATATGGGGTCAGCCCCAGCATTTT
>TRBJ2-7|NA|TRBD1|TRBV11-2
CASTPGRGYYEQYF
TGTGCCAGCACCCCCGGCAGGGGGTACTACGAGCAGTACTTC
>TRBJ1-1|NA|NA|TRBV25-1
CASSERREAFF
TGTGCCAGCAGTGAAAGGCGGGAAGCTTTCTTT
>TRBJ1-1|NA|NA|TRBV7-3
CASSLTRNTEAFF
TGTGCCAGCAGCTTAACTCGGAACACTGAAGCTTTCTTT
>TRBJ2-6|few|TRBD1|TRBV6-4
CASSATGDGANVLTF
TGTGCCAGCAGTGCAACAGGGGATGGGGCCAACGTCCTGACTTTC
>TRBJ2-7|NA|NA|TRBV29-1
CSVTSDTSFYEQYF
TGCAGCGTTACCTCGGACACCTCGTTCTACGAGCAGTACTTC
>TRBJ2-3|NA|NA|TRBV7-3
CASSLASGSTDTQYF
TGTGCCAGCAGCTTAGCGTCGGGAAGCACAGATACGCAGTATTTT
>TRBJ2-7|NA|TRBD2|TRBV27
CASSPLRGRAYEQYF
TGTGCCAGCAGTCCTCTCCGGGGGAGGGCCTACGAGCAGTACTTC
>TRBJ2-1|NA|NA|TRBV6-4
CASSDRVCEQFF
TGTGCCAGCAGTGACCGGGTCTGTGAGCAGTTCTTC
>TRBJ2-7|NA|TRBD2|TRBV13
CASSPRTSGASSYEQYF
TGTGCCAGCAGCCCACGGACTAGCGGGGCGAGCTCCTACGAGCAGTACTTC
>TRBJ1-1|NA|NA|TRBV28
CASSLGQGTVNTEAFF
TGTGCCAGCAGTTTAGGGCAGGGAACCGTGAACACTGAAGCTTTCTTT
>TRBJ2-2|NA|NA|TRBV4-3
CASSQDPQGLNTGELFF
TGCGCCAGCAGCCAAGATCCGCAGGGATTGAACACCGGGGAGCTGTTTTTT
>TRBJ2-1|NA|NA|TRBV14
CASSQGTGVSGVYNEQFF
TGTGCCAGCAGCCAAGGGACAGGGGTTAGCGGGGTATACAATGAGCAGTTCTTC
>TRBJ1-4|NA|NA|TRBV30
CAWSFWAEVATNEKLFF
TGTGCCTGGAGTTTTTGGGCAGAAGTTGCAACTAATGAAAAACTGTTTTTT
>TRBJ2-1|NA|NA|TRBV21-1
CASSKAGRGKKNNEQFF
TGTGCCAGCAGCAAAGCTGGCAGGGGAAAAAAGAACAATGAGCAGTTCTTC
>TRBJ2-5|NA|NA|TRBV5-1
CASSLDGLQGETQYF
TGCGCCAGCAGCTTGGATGGGCTGCAGGGGGAGACCCAGTACTTC
>TRBJ1-5|NA|TRBD1|TRBV4-2
CASSQILDRGDQPQHF
TGTGCCAGCAGCCAAATACTGGACAGGGGGGATCAGCCCCAGCATTTT
>TRBJ2-7|NA|TRBD2|TRBV18
CASSPWIAGGEYEQYF
TGTGCCAGCTCACCCTGGATCGCGGGAGGAGAATACGAGCAGTACTTC
>TRBJ2-1|NA|TRBD1|TRBV19
CASRQGNDYNEQFF
TGTGCCAGTCGACAGGGAAATGACTACAATGAGCAGTTCTTC
>TRBJ2-6|NA|NA|TRBV7-9
CASSFSWGRALSGANVLTF
TGTGCCAGCAGCTTTTCCTGGGGCAGGGCCCTCTCTGGGGCCAACGTCCTGACTTTC
>TRBJ2-7|NA|TRBD1|TRBV30
CAWSVLRGSEQYF
TGTGCCTGGAGTGTACTCAGGGGGAGCGAGCAGTACTTC
>TRBJ2-3|NA|NA|TRBV5-6
CASSLVRANIPTDTQYF
TGTGCCAGCAGCTTGGTGAGGGCTAACATCCCCACAGATACGCAGTATTTT
>TRBJ2-1|NA|TRBD2|TRBV19
CASSPTTSGTYEQFF
TGTGCCAGTAGTCCTACGACTAGCGGGACCTATGAGCAGTTCTTC
>TRBJ2-2|NA|TRBD2|TRBV4-1
CASSHQEREEIGELFF
TGCGCCAGCAGCCACCAGGAGCGGGAGGAAATCGGGGAGCTGTTTTTT
>TRBJ2-1|medium-sized|NA|TRBV28
CASSLGRDPLNEQFF
TGTGCCAGCAGTTTAGGGCGGGACCCCTTGAATGAGCAGTTCTTC
>TRBJ1-2|medium-sized|TRBD1|TRBV5-1
CASSPGQGITYGYTF
TGCGCCAGCAGCCCGGGACAGGGGATTACATATGGCTACACCTTC
>TRBJ2-7|NA|NA|TRBV6-1
CASRAAGRPYEQYF
TGTGCCAGCAGGGCGGCAGGGCGGCCCTACGAGCAGTACTTC
>TRBJ2-1|once|NA|TRBV18
CASSPPEGTANEQFF
TGTGCCAGCTCACCACCGGAGGGAACTGCAAATGAGCAGTTCTTC
>TRBJ2-1|NA|TRBD2|TRBV6-5
CASSRTSYNEQFF
TGTGCCAGCAGCCGGACTAGCTACAATGAGCAGTTCTTC
>TRBJ1-2|NA|TRBD1|TRBV5-1
CASSSGQGAEGYTF
TGCGCCAGCAGCTCGGGACAGGGGGCAGAAGGCTACACCTTC
>TRBJ2-1|NA|TRBD2|TRBV9
CASSGPNQRGDWENEQFF
TGTGCCAGCAGCGGACCCAACCAGCGGGGAGATTGGGAGAATGAGCAGTTCTTC
>TRBJ2-3|NA|NA|TRBV2
CASRERAFSTDTQYF
TGTGCCAGCAGAGAGAGGGCCTTCAGCACAGATACGCAGTATTTT
>TRBJ2-1|once|TRBD2|TRBV7-2
CASSSSGRVVNEQFF
TGTGCCAGCAGCTCTAGCGGGAGAGTCGTCAATGAGCAGTTCTTC
>TRBJ2-7|NA|NA|TRBV10-3
CAISESNGGTYEQYF
TGTGCCATCAGTGAGTCGAACGGCGGGACCTACGAGCAGTACTTC
>TRBJ1-1|once|NA|TRBV7-3
CASSLEGVNTEAFF
TGTGCCAGCAGCTTAGAAGGGGTGAACACTGAAGCTTTCTTT
>TRBJ1-1|NA|TRBD1|TRBV7-9
CASSGQGASTEAFF
TGTGCCAGCAGCGGACAGGGTGCGTCGACTGAAGCTTTCTTT
>TRBJ2-6|NA|NA|TRBV18
CASSPPGGENGANVLTF
TGTGCCAGCTCCCCACCCGGAGGAGAGAATGGGGCCAACGTCCTGACTTTC
>TRBJ2-7|NA|TRBD2|TRBV7-2
CASSLGASGASSYEQYF
TGTGCCAGCAGCTTAGGGGCTAGCGGGGCAAGCTCCTACGAGCAGTACTTC
>TRBJ2-7|NA|NA|TRBV7-9
CASHSSGYEQYF
TGTGCCAGCCATAGCTCGGGGTACGAGCAGTACTTC
>TRBJ2-1|NA|NA|TRBV7-7
CASSLALGSNEQFF
TGTGCTAGCAGCTTAGCGTTGGGGAGCAATGAGCAGTTCTTC
>TRBJ2-7|NA|TRBD2|TRBV4-1
CASSQVTGGPFPDEQYF
TGCGCCAGCAGCCAAGTTACGGGAGGGCCTTTTCCCGACGAGCAGTACTTC
>TRBJ2-7|NA|NA|TRBV4-1
CASSQGTDLSYEQYF
TGCGCCAGCAGCCAAGGGACAGACCTTTCCTACGAGCAGTACTTC
>TRBJ2-5|few|NA|TRBV7-6
CASSERSGETQYF
TGTGCCAGCAGTGAACGGAGCGGAGAGACCCAGTACTTC
>TRBJ2-3|NA|TRBD2|TRBV5-1
CASSLGLAGFTDTQYF
TGCGCCAGCAGCTTGGGACTAGCGGGCTTCACAGATACGCAGTATTTT
>TRBJ2-5|NA|NA|TRBV21-1
CASSRGTGVLETQYF
TGTGCCAGCAGCCGGGGGACAGGGGTGTTGGAGACCCAGTACTTC
>TRBJ2-1|NA|TRBD2|TRBV7-2
CASSPEPGLAGTDEQFF
TGTGCCAGCAGCCCCGAACCGGGACTAGCGGGAACCGATGAGCAGTTCTTC
>TRBJ2-2|NA|TRBD2|TRBV5-4
CASRPGLAGASETGELFF
TGTGCCAGCAGACCGGGACTAGCGGGAGCATCGGAGACCGGGGAGCTGTTTTTT
>TRBJ1-1|once|NA|TRBV27
CASSLIGGTEAFF
TGTGCCAGCAGTTTGATAGGGGGCACTGAAGCTTTCTTT
>TRBJ2-1|NA|TRBD2|TRBV28
CASSFAGGPKNEQFF
TGTGCCAGCAGTTTCGCGGGAGGGCCAAAGAATGAGCAGTTCTTC